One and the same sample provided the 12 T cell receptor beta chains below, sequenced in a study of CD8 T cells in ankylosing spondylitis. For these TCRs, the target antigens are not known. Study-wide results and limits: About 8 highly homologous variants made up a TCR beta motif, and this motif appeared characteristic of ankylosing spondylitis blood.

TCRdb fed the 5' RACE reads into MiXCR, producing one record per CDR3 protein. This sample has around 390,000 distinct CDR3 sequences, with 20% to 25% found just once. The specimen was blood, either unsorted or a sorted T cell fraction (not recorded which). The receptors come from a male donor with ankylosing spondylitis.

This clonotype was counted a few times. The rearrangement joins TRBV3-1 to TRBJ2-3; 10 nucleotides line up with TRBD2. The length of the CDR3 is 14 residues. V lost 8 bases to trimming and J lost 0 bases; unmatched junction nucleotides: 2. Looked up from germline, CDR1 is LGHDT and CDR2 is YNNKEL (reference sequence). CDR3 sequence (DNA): TGTGCCAGCGTAGCGGGAGGTAGCACAGATACGCAGTATTTT. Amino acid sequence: CASVAGGSTDTQYF.

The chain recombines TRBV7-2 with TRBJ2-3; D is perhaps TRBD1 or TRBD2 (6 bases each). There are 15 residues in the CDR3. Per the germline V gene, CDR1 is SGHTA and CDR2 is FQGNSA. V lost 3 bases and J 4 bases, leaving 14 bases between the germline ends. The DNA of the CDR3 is TGTGCCAGCAGCTTCGGGGGCCTCGGGGCAGATACGCAGTATTTT. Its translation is CASSFGGLGADTQYF.

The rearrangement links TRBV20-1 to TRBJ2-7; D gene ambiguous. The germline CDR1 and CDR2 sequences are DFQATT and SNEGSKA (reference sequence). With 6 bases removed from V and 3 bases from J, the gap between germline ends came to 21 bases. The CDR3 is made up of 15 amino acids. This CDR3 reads CSASQPVGSFYEQYF. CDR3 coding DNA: TGCAGTGCCAGCCAGCCCGTCGGTAGCTTCTACGAGCAGTACTTC.

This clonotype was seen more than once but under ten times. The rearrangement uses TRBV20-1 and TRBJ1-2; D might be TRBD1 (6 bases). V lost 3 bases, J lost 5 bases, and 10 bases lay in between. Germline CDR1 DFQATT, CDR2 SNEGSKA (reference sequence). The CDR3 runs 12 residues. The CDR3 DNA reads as TGCAGTGCTAGCCGGGACAATTATGGCTACACCTTC. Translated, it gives CSASRDNYGYTF.

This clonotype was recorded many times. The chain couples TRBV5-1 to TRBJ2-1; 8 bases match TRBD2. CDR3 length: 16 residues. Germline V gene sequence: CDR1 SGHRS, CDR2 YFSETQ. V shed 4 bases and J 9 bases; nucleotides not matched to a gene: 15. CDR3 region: CASSPLQGLVNGEQFF. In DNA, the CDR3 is TGCGCCAGCAGCCCGCTCCAGGGACTAGTGAACGGTGAGCAGTTCTTC. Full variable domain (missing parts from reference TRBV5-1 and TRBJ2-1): KAGVTQTPRYLIKTRGQQVTLSCSPISGHRSVSWYQQTPGQGLQFLFEYFSETQRNKGNFPGRFSGRQFSNSRSEMNVSTLELGDSALYLCASSPLQGLVNGEQFFGPGTRLTVL.

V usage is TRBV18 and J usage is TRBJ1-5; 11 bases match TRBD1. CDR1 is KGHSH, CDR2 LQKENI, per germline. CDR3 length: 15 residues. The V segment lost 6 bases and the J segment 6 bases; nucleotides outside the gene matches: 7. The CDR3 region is CASSLRTGGGQPQHF. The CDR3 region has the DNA TGTGCCAGCTCGCTAAGGACAGGGGGCGGTCAGCCCCAGCATTTT. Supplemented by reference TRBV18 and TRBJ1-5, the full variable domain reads NAGVMQNPRHLVRRRGQEARLRCSPMKGHSHVYWYRQLPEEGLKFMVYLQKENIIDESGMPKERFSAEFPKEGPSILRIQQVVRGDSAAYFCASSLRTGGGQPQHFGDGTRLSIL.

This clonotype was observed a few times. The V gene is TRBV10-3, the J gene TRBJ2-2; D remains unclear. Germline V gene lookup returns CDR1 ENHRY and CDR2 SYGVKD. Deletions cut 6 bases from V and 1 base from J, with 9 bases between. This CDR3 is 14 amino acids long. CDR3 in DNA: TGTGCCATCAGCTTTACAGAGAACACCGGGGAGCTGTTTTTT. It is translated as CAISFTENTGELFF.

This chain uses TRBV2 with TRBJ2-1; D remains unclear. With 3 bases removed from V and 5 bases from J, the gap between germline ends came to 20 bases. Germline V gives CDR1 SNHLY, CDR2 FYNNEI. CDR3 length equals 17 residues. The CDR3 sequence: CASSERTTTTLNNEQFF. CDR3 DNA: TGTGCCAGCAGTGAGAGGACGACCACTACACTTAACAATGAGCAGTTCTTC.

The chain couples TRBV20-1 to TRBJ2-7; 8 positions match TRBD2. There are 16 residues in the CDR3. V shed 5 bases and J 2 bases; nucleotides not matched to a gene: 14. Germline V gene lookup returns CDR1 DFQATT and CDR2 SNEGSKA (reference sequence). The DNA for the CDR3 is TGCAGTGCTCGAACGGGGGCGGGAGGTTTCCCCTACGAGCAGTACTTC. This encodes CSARTGAGGFPYEQYF.

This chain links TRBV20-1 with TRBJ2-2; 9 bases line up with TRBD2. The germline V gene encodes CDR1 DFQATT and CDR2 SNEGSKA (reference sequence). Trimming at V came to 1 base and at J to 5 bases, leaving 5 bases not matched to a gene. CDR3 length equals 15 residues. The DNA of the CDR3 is TGCAGTGCTAGAGCACTAGCGGGTGAAACCGGGGAGCTGTTTTTT. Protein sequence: CSARALAGETGELFF.

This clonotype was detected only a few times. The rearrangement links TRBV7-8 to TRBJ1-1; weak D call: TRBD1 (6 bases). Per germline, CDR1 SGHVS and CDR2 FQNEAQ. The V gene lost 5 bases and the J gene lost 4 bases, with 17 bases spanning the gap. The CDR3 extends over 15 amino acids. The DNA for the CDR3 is TGTGCCAGCAGCCACCGATCAGGGGAAACCACTGAAGCTTTCTTT. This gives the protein CASSHRSGETTEAFF. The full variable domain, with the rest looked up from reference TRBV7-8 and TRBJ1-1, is GAGVSQSPRYKVAKRGQDVALRCDPISGHVSLFWYQQALGQGPEFLTYFQNEAQLDKSGLPSDRFFAERPEGSVSTLKIQRTQQEDSAVYLCASSHRSGETTEAFFGQGTRLTVV.

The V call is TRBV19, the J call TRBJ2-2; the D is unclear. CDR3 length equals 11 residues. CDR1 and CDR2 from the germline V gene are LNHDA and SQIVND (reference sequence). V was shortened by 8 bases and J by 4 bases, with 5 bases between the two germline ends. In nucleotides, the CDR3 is TGTGCCAGTTGGACCACCGGGGAGCTGTTTTTT. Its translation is CASWTTGELFF. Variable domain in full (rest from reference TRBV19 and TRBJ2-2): DGGITQSPKYLFRKEGQNVTLSCEQNLNHDAMYWYRQDPGQGLRLIYYSQIVNDFQKGDIAEGYSVSREKKESFPLTVTSAQKNPTAFYLCASWTTGELFFGEGSRLTVL.